The clone carrying this T cell receptor (beta chain) was counted ten times or more. What it recognizes is unknown. This sample was included in a study of OX40 agonist ivuxolimab in advanced cancers. Study overall: Melanoma, hepatocellular carcinoma, head and neck or renal cell cancer occurred in dose-escalation patients. The group had a mean age of roughly 56 years, ranged from roughly 23 to 90, and was 82.7% male.

The germline V and J ends were trimmed by 6 bases and 4 bases, with 12 bases remaining between them. CDR1 is SEHNR, CDR2 FQNEAQ, per germline (reference sequence). The CDR3 spans 13 residues. Profiling relied on immunoSEQ multiplex PCR, and the TCRdb table lists in-frame clones only, not all of them. The table shows roughly 77,000 clones, with approximately 80% occurring only once. Study-level points and caveats: Among patients with partial responses at 0.1-3.0 mg/kg, clonal expansion was among the lowest. Compared with CD4+, CD8+ T cells on average had more expanded clones.

This sequence originates from an adult with an advanced solid tumor such as melanoma, head and neck, liver or kidney cancer. Sequencing used CD4+ or CD8+ T cells sorted from blood, obtained in a trial of the OX40 agonist ivuxolimab. This chain uses TRBV7-9 with TRBJ1-1; D is undetermined. The CDR3 protein is CASSPVVATEAFF. In DNA form, the CDR3 reads TGTGCCAGCAGTCCCGTGGTTGCCACTGAAGCTTTCTTT. Together with reference TRBV7-9 and TRBJ1-1, the CDR3 gives the full variable domain: DTGVSQNPRHKITKRGQNVTFRCDPISEHNRLYWYRQTLGQGPEFLTYFQNEAQLEKSRLLSDRFSAERPKGSFSTLEIQRTEQGDSAMYLCASSPVVATEAFFGQGTRLTVV.